This TCR beta chain was retrieved from a study of T cell responses to AZD1222 COVID-19 vaccine. Assay used: immunoSEQ multiplex PCR; TCRdb lists only in-frame clones, some missing. The sample contains approximately 71,000 clones, about four fifths of which appear only once. This clone has a single count. Antigen unknown. Study outcomes and limitations: Nearly half of spike-specific TCRs reportedly target variant regions that are unmutated in the B.1.351 and B.1.1.7 variants. The study found Spike-specific TCR breadth and depth rose after two AZD1222 doses. Donors skewed white British and female; clonal diversity was possibly underestimated.

V was shortened by 5 bases and J by 7 bases, with 8 bases between the two germline ends. The CDR3 has 11 residues. This chain links TRBV12-3 or TRBV12-4 with TRBJ1-2; D not certain. The specimen comprised peripheral blood, sampled on day 0 of AZD1222 vaccination. This receptor was taken from an adult in good health. The CDR3 loop reads CASSIGVGYTF. The CDR3 bases are TGTGCCAGCAGTATCGGGGTTGGCTACACCTTC.